This T cell receptor (beta chain) emerged from a study of response to subunit inactivated influenza vaccine. Study findings and constraints: Each seasonal flu vaccination may recruit only limited new T cells, authors suggested.

TCRdb re-derived calls from the RT-PCR reads in MiXCR, one entry per CDR3 protein. This table has 450,000 to 600,000 distinct CDR3 sequences, approximately 15% appearing once. In the case of this clonotype: Antigen: not known.

The receptor comes from a man between 50 and 75 years old who received an inactivated influenza vaccine. The sequencing used CD4+ T cells sorted from PBMCs, collected less than 25 months after vaccination.

The CDR3 here is CATRTSGSANNEQFF. For the CDR3, the DNA is TGTGCCACCCGGACTAGCGGGAGCGCTAACAATGAGCAGTTCTTC. V usage is TRBV10-3 and J usage is TRBJ2-1; 13 positions agree with TRBD2. The length of the CDR3 is 15 residues. Trimming at V came to 10 bases and at J to 5 bases, leaving 8 bases not matched to a gene. CDR1 and CDR2 (germline): ENHRY, SYGVKD.